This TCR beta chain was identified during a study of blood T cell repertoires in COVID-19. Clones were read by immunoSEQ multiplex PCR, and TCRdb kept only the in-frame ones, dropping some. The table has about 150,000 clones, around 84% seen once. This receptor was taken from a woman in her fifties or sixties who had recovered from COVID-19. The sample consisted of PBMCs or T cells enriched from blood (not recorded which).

The CDR3 region is CASSFTGGSPLHF. The CDR3 region has the DNA TGTGCCAGCAGCTTCACAGGGGGATCACCCCTCCACTTT. The J gene is TRBJ1-6, the V gene TRBV7-9, with TRBD1 matching 8 bases. Losses at the gene ends were 3 bases for V and 10 bases for J; bases not matched to a gene: 2. The CDR3 spans 13 residues. Per germline, CDR1 SEHNR and CDR2 FQNEAQ (reference sequence). The entire variable domain, with the rest obtained from reference TRBV7-9 and TRBJ1-6, is as follows: DTGVSQNPRHKITKRGQNVTFRCDPISEHNRLYWYRQTLGQGPEFLTYFQNEAQLEKSRLLSDRFSAERPKGSFSTLEIQRTEQGDSAMYLCASSFTGGSPLHFGNGTRLTVT.